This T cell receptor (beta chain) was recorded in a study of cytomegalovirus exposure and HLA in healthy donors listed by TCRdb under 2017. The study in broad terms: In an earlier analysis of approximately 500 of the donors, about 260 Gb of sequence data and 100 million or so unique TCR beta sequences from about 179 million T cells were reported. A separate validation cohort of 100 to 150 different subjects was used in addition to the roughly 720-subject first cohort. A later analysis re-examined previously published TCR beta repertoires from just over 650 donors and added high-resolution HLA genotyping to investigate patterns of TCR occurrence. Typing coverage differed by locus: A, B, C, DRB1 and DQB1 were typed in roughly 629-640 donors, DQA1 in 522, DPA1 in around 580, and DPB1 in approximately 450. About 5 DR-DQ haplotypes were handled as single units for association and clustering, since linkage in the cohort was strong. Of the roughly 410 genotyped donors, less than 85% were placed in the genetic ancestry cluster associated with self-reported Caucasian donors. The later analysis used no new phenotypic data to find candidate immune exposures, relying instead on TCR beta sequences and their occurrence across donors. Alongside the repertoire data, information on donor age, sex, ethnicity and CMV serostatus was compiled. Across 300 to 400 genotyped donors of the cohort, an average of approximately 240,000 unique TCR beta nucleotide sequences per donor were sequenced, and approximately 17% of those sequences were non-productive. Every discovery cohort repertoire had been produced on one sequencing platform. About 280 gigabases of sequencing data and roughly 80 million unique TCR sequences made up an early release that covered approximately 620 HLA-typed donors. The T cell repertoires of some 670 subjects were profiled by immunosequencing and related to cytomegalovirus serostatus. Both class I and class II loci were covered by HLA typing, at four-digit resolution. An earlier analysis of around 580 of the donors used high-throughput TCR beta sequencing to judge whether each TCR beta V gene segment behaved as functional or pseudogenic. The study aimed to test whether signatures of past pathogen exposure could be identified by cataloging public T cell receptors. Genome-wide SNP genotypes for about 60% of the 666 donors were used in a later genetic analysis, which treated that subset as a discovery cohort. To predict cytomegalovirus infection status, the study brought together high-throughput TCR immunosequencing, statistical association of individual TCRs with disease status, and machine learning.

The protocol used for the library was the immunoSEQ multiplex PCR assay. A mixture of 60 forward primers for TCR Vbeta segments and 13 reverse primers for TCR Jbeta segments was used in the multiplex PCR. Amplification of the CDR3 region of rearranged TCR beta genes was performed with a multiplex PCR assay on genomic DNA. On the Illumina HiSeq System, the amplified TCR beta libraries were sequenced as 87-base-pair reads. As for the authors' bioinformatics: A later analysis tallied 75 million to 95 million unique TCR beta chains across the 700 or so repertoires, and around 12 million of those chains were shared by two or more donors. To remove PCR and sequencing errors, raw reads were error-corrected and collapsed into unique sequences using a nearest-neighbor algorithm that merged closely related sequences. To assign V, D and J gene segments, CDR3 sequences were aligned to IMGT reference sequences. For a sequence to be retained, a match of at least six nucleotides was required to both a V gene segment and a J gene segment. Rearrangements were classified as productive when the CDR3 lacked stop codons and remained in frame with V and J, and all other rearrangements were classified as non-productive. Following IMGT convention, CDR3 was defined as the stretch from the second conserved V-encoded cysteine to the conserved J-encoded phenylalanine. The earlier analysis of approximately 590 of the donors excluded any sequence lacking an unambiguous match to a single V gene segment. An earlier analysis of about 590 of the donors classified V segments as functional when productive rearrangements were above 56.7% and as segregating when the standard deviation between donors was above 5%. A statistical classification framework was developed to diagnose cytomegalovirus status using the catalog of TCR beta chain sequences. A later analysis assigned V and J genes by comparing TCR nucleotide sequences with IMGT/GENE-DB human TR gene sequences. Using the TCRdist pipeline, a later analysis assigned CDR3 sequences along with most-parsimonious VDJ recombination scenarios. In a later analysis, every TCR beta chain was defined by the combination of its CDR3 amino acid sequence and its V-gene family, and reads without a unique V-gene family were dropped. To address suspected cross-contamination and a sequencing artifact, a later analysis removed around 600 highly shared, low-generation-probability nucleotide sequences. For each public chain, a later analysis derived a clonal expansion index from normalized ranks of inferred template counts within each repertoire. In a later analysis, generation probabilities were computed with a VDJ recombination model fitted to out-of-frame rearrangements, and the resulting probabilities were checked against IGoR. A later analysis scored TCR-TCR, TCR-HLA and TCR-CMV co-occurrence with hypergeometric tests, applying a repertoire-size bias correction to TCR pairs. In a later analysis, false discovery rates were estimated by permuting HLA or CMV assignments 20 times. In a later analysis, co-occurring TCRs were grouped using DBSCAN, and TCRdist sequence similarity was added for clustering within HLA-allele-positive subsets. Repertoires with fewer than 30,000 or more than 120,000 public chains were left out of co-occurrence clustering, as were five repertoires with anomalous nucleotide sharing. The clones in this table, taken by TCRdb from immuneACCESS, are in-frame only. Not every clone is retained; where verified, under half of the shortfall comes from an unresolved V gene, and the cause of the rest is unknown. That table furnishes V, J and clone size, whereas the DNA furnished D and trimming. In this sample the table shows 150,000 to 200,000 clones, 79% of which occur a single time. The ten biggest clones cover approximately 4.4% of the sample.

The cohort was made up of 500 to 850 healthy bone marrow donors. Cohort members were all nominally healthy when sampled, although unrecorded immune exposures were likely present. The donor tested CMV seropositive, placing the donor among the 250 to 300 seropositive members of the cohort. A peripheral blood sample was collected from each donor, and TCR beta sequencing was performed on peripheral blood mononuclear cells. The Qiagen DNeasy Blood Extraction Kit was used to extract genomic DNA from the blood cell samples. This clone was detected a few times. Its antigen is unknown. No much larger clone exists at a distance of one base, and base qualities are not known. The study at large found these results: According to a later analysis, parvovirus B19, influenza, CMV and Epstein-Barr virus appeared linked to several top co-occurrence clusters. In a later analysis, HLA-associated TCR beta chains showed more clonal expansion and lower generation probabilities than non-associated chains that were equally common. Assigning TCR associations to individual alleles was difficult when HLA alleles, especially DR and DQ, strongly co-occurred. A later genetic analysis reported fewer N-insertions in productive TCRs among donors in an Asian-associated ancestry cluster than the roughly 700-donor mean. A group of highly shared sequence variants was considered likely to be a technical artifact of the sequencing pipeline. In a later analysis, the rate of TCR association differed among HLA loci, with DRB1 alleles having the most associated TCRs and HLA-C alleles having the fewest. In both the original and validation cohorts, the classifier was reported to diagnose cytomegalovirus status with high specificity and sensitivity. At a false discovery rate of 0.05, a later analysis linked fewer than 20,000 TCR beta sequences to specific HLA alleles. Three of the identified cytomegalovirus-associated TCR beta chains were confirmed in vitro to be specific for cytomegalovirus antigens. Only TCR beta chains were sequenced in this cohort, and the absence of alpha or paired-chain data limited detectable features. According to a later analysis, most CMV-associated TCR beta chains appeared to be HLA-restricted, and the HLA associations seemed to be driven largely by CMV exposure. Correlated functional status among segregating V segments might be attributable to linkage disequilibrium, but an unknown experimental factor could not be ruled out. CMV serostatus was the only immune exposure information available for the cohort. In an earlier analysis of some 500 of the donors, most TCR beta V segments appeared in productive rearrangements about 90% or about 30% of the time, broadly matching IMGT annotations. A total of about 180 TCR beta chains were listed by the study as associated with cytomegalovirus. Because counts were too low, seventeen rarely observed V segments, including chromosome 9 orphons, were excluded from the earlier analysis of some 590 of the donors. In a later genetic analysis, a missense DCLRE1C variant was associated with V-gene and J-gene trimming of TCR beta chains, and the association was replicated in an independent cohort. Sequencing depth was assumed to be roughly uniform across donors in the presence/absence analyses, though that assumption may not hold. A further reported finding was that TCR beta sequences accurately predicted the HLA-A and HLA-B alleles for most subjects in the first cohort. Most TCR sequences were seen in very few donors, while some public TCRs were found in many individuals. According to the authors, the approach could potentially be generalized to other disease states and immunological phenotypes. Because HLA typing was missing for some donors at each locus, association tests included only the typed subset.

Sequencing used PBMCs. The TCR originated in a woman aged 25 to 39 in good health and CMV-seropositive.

CDR3 region: CASRQGVRSDYGYTF. The DNA is as follows: TGTGCCAGCAGGCAGGGGGTGAGAAGTGACTATGGCTACACCTTC. The chain uses TRBV2 and TRBJ1-2; 7 bases in the junction line up with TRBD1. The germline V gene sets CDR1 to SNHLY and CDR2 to FYNNEI. V has 6 bases trimmed and J has 3 bases trimmed; junction bases matching no gene number 10. There are 15 amino acids in the CDR3, from cysteine to phenylalanine inclusive. The DNA shown is the 45-base CDR3, in frame from base 1.